The 15 T cell receptor beta chains below were found in one sample sequenced in a study of blood T cell repertoires in COVID-19. The data were produced by immunoSEQ multiplex PCR, yet TCRdb's version contains in-frame clones alone and is incomplete. The data contain about 120,000 clones, around four fifths of them singletons. The sequenced sample was peripheral blood. The receptors were sampled from a man at least 80 years old with active or convalescent COVID-19.

The chain carries TRBV6-2 or TRBV6-3 and TRBJ2-1, with D possibly matching TRBD2 (6 bases). This CDR3 has 17 amino acids. V dropped 0 bases and J dropped 0 bases, with 12 bases sitting between them. Looked up from germline, CDR1 is MNHEY and CDR2 is SVGEGT. CDR3 sequence (DNA): TGTGCCAGCAGTTACTCGAGTGCTAGCGACTCCTACAATGAGCAGTTCTTC. As protein: CASSYSSASDSYNEQFF.

The rearrangement joins TRBV19 to TRBJ2-4; 7 bases map to TRBD1. The trim removed 5 bases at V and 5 bases at J, leaving 6 bases unmatched. This CDR3 is 14 amino acids long. Germline values: CDR1 LNHDA, CDR2 SQIVND (reference sequence). CDR3 sequence: CASSSGTEENIQYF. The CDR3 region has the DNA TGTGCCAGTAGTTCCGGGACAGAGGAAAACATTCAGTACTTC.

This rearrangement joins TRBV7-9 to TRBJ1-1; a weak D match, TRBD1 (6 bases). V was trimmed by 2 bases and J by 3 bases, leaving 13 bases between them. CDR1 and CDR2 from the germline V gene are SEHNR and FQNEAQ (reference sequence). The CDR3 runs 15 residues. The CDR3: CASSLQGFQDTEAFF. CDR3 nucleotide sequence: TGTGCCAGCAGCTTACAGGGGTTTCAAGACACTGAAGCTTTCTTT.

This clone was seen a few times. The V call is TRBV30, the J call TRBJ1-2; D ambiguous. CDR3 length: 11 residues. Trimming left V 0 bases short and J 7 bases short, with 6 bases between. Germline V CDR1 and CDR2: GTSNPN, SVGIG (reference sequence). The CDR3 nucleotides are TGTGCCTGGAGTGTCCTACGTGGCTACACCTTC. The encoded protein is CAWSVLRGYTF.

This clone was observed a handful of times. This chain uses TRBV11-2 with TRBJ1-2; no definite D call. CDR3 length equals 15 residues. V lost 2 bases to trimming and J lost 4 bases, with 14 bases between them. CDR1 and CDR2 from the germline V gene are SGHAT and FQNNGV. The CDR3 loop reads CASSLFSGISYGYTF. The CDR3 nucleotides read TGTGCCAGCAGCTTATTCTCGGGGATCTCCTATGGCTACACCTTC.

Only one count was recorded for this clone. V usage is TRBV4-3 and J usage is TRBJ1-1; D gene unclear. The CDR3 loop spans 14 amino acids. Germline assignment: CDR1 LGHNA and CDR2 YSLEER. Deletions cut 0 bases from V and 4 bases from J, with 9 bases between. The CDR3 loop is CASSQEPISTEAFF. The CDR3 DNA sequence: TGCGCCAGCAGCCAAGAACCCATCAGCACTGAAGCTTTCTTT.

The table lists this clone with a count of one. The chain combines TRBV21-1 with TRBJ1-2. TRBV21-1 is reported as a pseudogene. The CDR3 loop spans 13 amino acids. The CDR3 spells CASRGTANYGYTF. The CDR3, as DNA: TGTGCCAGCCGCGGGACGGCTAACTATGGCTACACCTTC.

V gene TRBV3-1 (or the pseudogene TRBV3-2) combines with J gene TRBJ2-2; TRBD1 aligns across 9 bases. Trimming removed 0 bases from V and 6 bases from J; junction bases left unmatched: 8. The CDR3 consists of 17 residues. The germline V gene encodes CDR1 LGHDT and CDR2 YNNKEL (reference sequence). The CDR3 is CASSQETGTGRAGELFF. The CDR3 nucleotides are TGTGCCAGCAGCCAAGAAACCGGGACAGGGAGAGCCGGGGAGCTGTTTTTT.

The gene calls are TRBV19 and TRBJ1-2; TRBD1 is a possible D gene (6 bases). The germline V gene has CDR1 LNHDA and CDR2 SQIVND (reference sequence). The CDR3 contains 19 residues. V dropped 1 base and J dropped 6 bases, with 27 bases sitting between them. In nucleotides, the CDR3 is TGTGCCAGTAGTATAGGGCTTTCCAGGCAGGGGAGCAGTTTCGATGGCTACACCTTC. This translates into CASSIGLSRQGSSFDGYTF.

This chain links TRBV6-4 with TRBJ1-3, with TRBD1 identical over 9 bases. This CDR3 is 16 amino acids long. Germline V gene sequence: CDR1 MRHNA, CDR2 SNTAGT. Trimming at V came to 6 bases and at J to 0 bases, leaving 6 bases not matched to a gene. CDR3 loop: CASRHRGPSSGNTIYF. CDR3 bases: TGTGCCAGCAGGCACAGGGGGCCCTCCTCTGGAAACACCATATATTTT.

The chain has TRBV28 and TRBJ1-4; 8 nucleotides line up with TRBD1. The CDR3 consists of 17 residues. Germline trimming cut 4 bases from V and 0 bases from J; bases unmatched to any gene: 7. Germline V gives CDR1 MDHEN, CDR2 SYDVKM. As DNA, the CDR3 is TGTGCCAGCAGTTGGACAGGGAATACTGCAACTAATGAAAAACTGTTTTTT. This gives the protein CASSWTGNTATNEKLFF.

The chain links TRBV6-2 or TRBV6-3 to TRBJ1-5; TRBD1 might be the D (5 bases). Germline-derived CDR1 and CDR2 are MNHEY and SVGEGT. This CDR3 is 15 amino acids long. V shed 5 bases and J shed 1 base, with 12 bases lying between them. This CDR3 reads CASSKGRVSNQPQHF. CDR3 nucleotide sequence: TGTGCCAGCAGTAAGGGCAGGGTAAGCAATCAGCCCCAGCATTTT.

V gene TRBV7-2 combines with J gene TRBJ2-5; 9 nucleotides match TRBD2. Trimming took 5 bases from V and 1 from J; bases not matched to a gene: 17. CDR1 is SGHTA and CDR2 is FQGNSA in the germline V gene. The length of the CDR3 is 19 residues. CDR3 protein: CASSPAVSGGPRSQETQYF. DNA for the CDR3: TGTGCCAGCAGCCCTGCCGTGAGCGGGGGGCCCCGTTCCCAAGAGACCCAGTACTTC.

The chain recombines TRBV5-4 with TRBJ1-1, with D unresolved. From germline, CDR1 is SGHNT and CDR2 YYREEE (reference sequence). The CDR3 loop spans 16 amino acids. Trimming removed 3 bases from V and 3 bases from J, with 18 bases in between. CDR3 in DNA: TGTGCCAGCAGCTCACAACAGAGCCCTTTTGACACTGAAGCTTTCTTT. Translated: CASSSQQSPFDTEAFF.

This sequence joins TRBV24-1 and TRBJ1-2, with D perhaps TRBD1 (5 bases). The CDR3 consists of 14 residues. Germline CDR1 reads KGHDR; CDR2 reads SFDVKD. V shed 3 bases and J shed 8 bases, with 15 bases lying between them. The CDR3 spells CATSDGAPVEGYTF. CDR3 bases: TGTGCCACCAGTGATGGGGCGCCGGTAGAAGGCTACACCTTC.